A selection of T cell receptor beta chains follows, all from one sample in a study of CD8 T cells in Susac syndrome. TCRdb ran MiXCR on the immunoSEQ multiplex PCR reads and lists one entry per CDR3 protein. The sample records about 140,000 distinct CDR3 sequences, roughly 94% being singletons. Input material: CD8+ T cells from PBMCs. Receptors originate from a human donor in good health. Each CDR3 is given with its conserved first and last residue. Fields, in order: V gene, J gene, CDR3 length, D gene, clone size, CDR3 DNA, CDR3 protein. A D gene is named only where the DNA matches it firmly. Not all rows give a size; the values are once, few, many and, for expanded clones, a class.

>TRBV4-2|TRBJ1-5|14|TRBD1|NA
TGTGCCAGCAGCCGGACAGGGTCCAATCAGCCCCAGCATTTT
CASSRTGSNQPQHF
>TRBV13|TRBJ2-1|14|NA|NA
TGTGCCGGACGCTCCAGGGCGAATTACAATGAGCAGTTCTTC
CAGRSRANYNEQFF
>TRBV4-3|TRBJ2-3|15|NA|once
TGCGCCAGCAGCCAAGGGGTTAGTTTGACAGATACGCAGTATTTT
CASSQGVSLTDTQYF
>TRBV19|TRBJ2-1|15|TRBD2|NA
TGTGCCAGTACCCCTAGCGGGGCAGGAGGGAATGAGCAGTTCTTC
CASTPSGAGGNEQFF
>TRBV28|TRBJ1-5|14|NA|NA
TGTGCCAGCCGAGGATTGATCTCCGCTCAGCCCCAGCATTTT
CASRGLISAQPQHF
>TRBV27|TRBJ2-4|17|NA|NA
TGTGCCAGCAGTCCACCCTACCCGAGCCAGGGTTTGAACATTCAGTACTTC
CASSPPYPSQGLNIQYF
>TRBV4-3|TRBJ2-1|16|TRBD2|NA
TGCGCCAGCAGCCAAGGTCGACATAGCGGGAGGGGTGAGCAGTTCTTC
CASSQGRHSGRGEQFF
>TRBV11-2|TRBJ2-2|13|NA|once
TGTGCCAGCAGCTTAGTGGGGGCCGGGGAGCTGTTTTTT
CASSLVGAGELFF
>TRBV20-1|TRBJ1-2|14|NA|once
TGCAGTGCTAGAGATGTGCGAGTTTCCTATGGCTACACCTTC
CSARDVRVSYGYTF
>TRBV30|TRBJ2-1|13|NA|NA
TGTGCCTGGACCAGCGGAGGGTACAATGAGCAGTTCTTC
CAWTSGGYNEQFF
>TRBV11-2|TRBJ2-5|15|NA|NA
TGTGCCAGCAGCTTCGGTCCAGGGATGGGGGAGACCCAGTACTTC
CASSFGPGMGETQYF
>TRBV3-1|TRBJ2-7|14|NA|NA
TGTGCCAGCAGCCAAGGGGCAGGAGACTACGAGCAGTACTTC
CASSQGAGDYEQYF
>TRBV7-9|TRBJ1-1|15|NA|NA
TGTGCCAGCAGCTTAGGCCCCTTAGGGGACACTGAAGCTTTCTTT
CASSLGPLGDTEAFF
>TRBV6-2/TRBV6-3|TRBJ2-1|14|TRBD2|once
TGTGCCAGCAGTTACCCGGCGGGAGGGCCGGTGCAGTTCTTC
CASSYPAGGPVQFF
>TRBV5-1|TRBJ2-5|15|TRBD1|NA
TGCGCCAGCAGCTGGGGGACAGCAAACCAAGAGACCCAGTACTTC
CASSWGTANQETQYF
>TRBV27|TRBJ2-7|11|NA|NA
TGTGCCAGCAGTTTTGGACTCGAGCAGTACTTC
CASSFGLEQYF
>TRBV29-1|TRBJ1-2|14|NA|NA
TGCAGCGTAAAGGGACGGCCCCCCAACTATGGCTACACCTTC
CSVKGRPPNYGYTF
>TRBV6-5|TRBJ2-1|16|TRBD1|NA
TGTGCCAGCAGTTACTCGTGGGACAGCTCCTACAATGAGCAGTTCTTC
CASSYSWDSSYNEQFF
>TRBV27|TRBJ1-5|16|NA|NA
TGTGCCAGCAGTTTATCTTTTGACAGCTCGAATCAGCCCCAGCATTTT
CASSLSFDSSNQPQHF
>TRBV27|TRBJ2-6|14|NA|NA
TGTGCCAGCAGTTTATCCCCTGGGGCCAACGTCCTGACTTTC
CASSLSPGANVLTF
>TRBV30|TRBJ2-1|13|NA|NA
TGTGCCTGGAGTGTTTCAGGTTTGGGTGAGCAGTTCTTC
CAWSVSGLGEQFF
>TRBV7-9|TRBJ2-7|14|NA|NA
TGTGCCAGCAGCTTAGCGGTACGGGCCTACGAGCAGTACTTC
CASSLAVRAYEQYF
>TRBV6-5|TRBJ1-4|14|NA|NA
TGTGCCAGCAGCACGAAGGCAACTAATGAAAAACTGTTTTTT
CASSTKATNEKLFF
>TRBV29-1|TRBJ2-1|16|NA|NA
TGCAGCGTTGGCGGGATTTCGGGGGCCCTATACAATGAGCAGTTCTTC
CSVGGISGALYNEQFF
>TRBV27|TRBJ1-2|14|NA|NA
TGTGCCACCTTCGGAGAGCGCCCGAACTATGGCTACACCTTC
CATFGERPNYGYTF
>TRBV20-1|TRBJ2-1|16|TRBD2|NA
TGCAGTGCCAGACTGCTTGTGAGCGGGAGGGGGGATGAGCAGTTCTTC
CSARLLVSGRGDEQFF
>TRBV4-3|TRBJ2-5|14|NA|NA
TGCGCCAGCAGCCAAGGTTTGATTGACGAGACCCAGTACTTC
CASSQGLIDETQYF
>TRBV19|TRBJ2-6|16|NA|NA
TGTGCCAGTAGTATAGATGGGGGCTCTGGGGCCAACGTCCTGACTTTC
CASSIDGGSGANVLTF
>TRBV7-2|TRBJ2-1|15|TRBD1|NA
TGTGCCAGCAGCTTCCCGGGACAGGGCTACAATGAGCAGTTCTTC
CASSFPGQGYNEQFF
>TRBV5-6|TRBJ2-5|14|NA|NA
TGTGCCAGCACCTGGGGTTACAGGGAAGAGACCCAGTACTTC
CASTWGYREETQYF
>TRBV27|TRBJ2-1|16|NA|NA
TGTGCCAGCAGTTTAGTTCCCCAACAGGCCTACAATGAGCAGTTCTTC
CASSLVPQQAYNEQFF
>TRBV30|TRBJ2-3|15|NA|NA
TGTGCACAGCAGGGGGGGGACCGACCCATGGATACGCAGTATTTT
CAQQGGDRPMDTQYF
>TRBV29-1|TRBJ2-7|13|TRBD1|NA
TGCAGCGCTGGGACAGGGGGTCTCTCCGAGCAGTACTTC
CSAGTGGLSEQYF
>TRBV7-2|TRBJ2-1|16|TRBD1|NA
TGTGCCAGCAGCTTAAGGGACAGGAGCTCCTACAATGAGCAGTTCTTC
CASSLRDRSSYNEQFF
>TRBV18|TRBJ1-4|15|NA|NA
TGTGCCAGCTCACCACCGGAAGGGATTAATGAAAAACTGTTTTTT
CASSPPEGINEKLFF
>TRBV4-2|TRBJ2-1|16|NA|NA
TGTGCCAGCAGCCAAGATTGGGGGAGCTCCTACAATGAGCAGTTCTTC
CASSQDWGSSYNEQFF
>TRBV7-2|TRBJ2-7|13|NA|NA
TGTGCCAGCAGCTTAATCGAGGCCTACGAGCAGTACTTC
CASSLIEAYEQYF
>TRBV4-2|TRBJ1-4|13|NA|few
TGTGCCAGCAGCCAGACTGCCGTTGCAGGACTGTTTTTT
CASSQTAVAGLFF
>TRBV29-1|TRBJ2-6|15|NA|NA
TGCAGCGTTGTTGAGGGATTAGCTGGGGCCAACGTCCTGACTTTC
CSVVEGLAGANVLTF
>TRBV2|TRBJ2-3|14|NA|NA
TGTGCCAGCAGTGAGACACAAAGCACAGATACGCAGTATTTT
CASSETQSTDTQYF
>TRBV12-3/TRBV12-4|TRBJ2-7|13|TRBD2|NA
TGTGCCAGCAGTTTGGCGGGAGGTTACGAGCAGTACTTC
CASSLAGGYEQYF
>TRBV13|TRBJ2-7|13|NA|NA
TGTGCCACTAAGGGGCTAGTTCTCAACGAGCAGTACTTC
CATKGLVLNEQYF
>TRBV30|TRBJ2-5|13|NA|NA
TGTGCCTGGAGAGTCGTCAGACAAGAGACCCAGTACTTC
CAWRVVRQETQYF
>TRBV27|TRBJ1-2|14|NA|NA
TGTGCCAGCAGCCCCGGCGGGCTCAGAAATGGCTACACCTTC
CASSPGGLRNGYTF
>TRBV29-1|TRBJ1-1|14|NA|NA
TGCAGCGTTGAAGGGGGATATGCGAACACTGAAGCTTTCTTT
CSVEGGYANTEAFF
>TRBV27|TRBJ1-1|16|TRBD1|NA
TGTGCCAGCAGTGGACGGGACAGGGGACTTCACACTGAAGCTTTCTTT
CASSGRDRGLHTEAFF
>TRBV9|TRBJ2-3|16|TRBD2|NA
TGTGCCAGCAGCGAAGCGGGAGCCTCTAGCACAGATACGCAGTATTTT
CASSEAGASSTDTQYF
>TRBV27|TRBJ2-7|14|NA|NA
TGTGCCAGCAGTTTAGCCGGGACCAATCGCGAGCAGTACTTC
CASSLAGTNREQYF
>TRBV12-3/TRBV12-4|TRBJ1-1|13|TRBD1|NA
TGTGCCAGCGGGACAGGGACGAACACTGAAGCTTTCTTT
CASGTGTNTEAFF